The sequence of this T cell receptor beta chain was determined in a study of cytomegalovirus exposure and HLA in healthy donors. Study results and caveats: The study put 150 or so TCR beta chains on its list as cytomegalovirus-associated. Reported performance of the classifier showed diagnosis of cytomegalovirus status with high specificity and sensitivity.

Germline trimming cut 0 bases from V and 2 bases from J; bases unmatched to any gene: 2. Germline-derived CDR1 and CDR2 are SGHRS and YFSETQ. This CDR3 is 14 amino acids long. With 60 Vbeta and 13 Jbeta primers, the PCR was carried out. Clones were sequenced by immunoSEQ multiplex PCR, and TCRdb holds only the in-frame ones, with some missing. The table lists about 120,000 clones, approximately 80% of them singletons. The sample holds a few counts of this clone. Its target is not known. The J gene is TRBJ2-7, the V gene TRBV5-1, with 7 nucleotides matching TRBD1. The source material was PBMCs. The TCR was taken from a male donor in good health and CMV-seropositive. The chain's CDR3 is CASSLVQGTYEQYF. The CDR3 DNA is TGCGCCAGCAGCTTGGTACAGGGGACCTACGAGCAGTACTTC.